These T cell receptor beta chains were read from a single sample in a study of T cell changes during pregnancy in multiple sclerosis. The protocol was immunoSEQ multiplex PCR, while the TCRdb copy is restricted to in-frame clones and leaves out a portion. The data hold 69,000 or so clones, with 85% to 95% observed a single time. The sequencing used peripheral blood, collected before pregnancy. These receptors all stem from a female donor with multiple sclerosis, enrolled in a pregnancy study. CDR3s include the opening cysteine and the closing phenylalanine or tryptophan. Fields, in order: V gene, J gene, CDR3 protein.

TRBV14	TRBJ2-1	CASSLLTSGYNEQFF
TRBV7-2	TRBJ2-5	CASSGRGTGNRETQYF
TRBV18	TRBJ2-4	CASSPGSLAKNIQYF
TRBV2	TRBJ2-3	CASRGTATDTQYF
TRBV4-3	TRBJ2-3	CASSLTRALGGDTDTQYF
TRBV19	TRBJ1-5	CASSTPTGGSNQPQHF
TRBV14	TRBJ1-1	CASSRRDRGTEAFF
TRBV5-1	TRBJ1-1	CASSTSVSGEAFF
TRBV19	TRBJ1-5	CASSQGYQPQHF
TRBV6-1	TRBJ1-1	CASSGRGGLNTEAFF
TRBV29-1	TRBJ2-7	CSVHPGQGADEQYF
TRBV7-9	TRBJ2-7	CASSSGTSGHYEQYF
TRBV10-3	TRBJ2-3	CAISESGLAEGDTQYF
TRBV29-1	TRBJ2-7	CSVEGDYEQYF
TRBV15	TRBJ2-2	CATSRTVTGELFF
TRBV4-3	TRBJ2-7	CASSQEGRTYEQYF
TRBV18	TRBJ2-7	CASSPGLAGGPGSSYEQYF
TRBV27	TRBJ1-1	CASRDGQGTEAFF
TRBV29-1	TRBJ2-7	CSVATGIYEQYF
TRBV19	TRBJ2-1	CASSIRTLAGSEQFF
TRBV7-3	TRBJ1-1	CASSLKRGREAFF
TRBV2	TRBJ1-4	CASRAYRATNEKLFF
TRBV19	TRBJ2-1	CASHSTLGASGKSEQFF
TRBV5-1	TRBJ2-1	CASSLHNEQFF
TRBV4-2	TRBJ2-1	CASSRRLAELDEQFF
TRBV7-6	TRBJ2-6	CASSSSRDREPRGANVLTF
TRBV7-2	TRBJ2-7	CASSSPDRFGEQYF
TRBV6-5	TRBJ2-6	CASSQGIPGANVLTF
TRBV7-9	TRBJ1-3	CASSLTGNTIYF
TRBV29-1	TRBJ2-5	CSVDGLAGDGVGETQYF
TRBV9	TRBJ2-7	CASSETSGSLPYEQYF
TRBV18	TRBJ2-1	CASSPPPGYNEQFF
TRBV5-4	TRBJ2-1	CASSLVAREGHEQFF
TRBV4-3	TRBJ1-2	CASSQDSGETFYGYTF
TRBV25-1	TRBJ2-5	CASSARAYQETQYF
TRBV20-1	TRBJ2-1	CSARIYNEQFF
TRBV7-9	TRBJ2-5	CASSSLQETQYF
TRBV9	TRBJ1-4	CASSVSQSNEKLFF
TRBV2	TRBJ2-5	CASSVGSQETQYF
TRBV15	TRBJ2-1	CATSTGNVPTNEQFF
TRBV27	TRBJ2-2	CASRLGQTTGELFF
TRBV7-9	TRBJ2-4	CASSRDYPEQNIQYF
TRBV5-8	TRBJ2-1	CASSLLRDEQFF
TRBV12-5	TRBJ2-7	CASGSIQGREQYF
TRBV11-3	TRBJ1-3	CASSAVGGLTIYF
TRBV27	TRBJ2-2	CATCPGTGSYTGELFF
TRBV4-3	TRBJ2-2	CASSQEGDRALTGELFF
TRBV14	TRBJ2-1	CASSQDPSGRKFF
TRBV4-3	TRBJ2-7	CASSQDFTSLWYEQYF
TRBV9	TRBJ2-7	CASSAYRETYEQYF
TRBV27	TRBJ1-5	CASSFRPGGSNQPQHF
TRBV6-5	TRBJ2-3	CASSFSGRADTQYF
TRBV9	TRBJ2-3	CASSRQGTTWTDTQYF
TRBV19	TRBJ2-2	CASRQGNTGELFF
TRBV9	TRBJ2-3	CASSPIGRGITDTQYF
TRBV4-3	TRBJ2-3	CASSQGLAGGFSTQYF
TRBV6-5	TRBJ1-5	CASTPDIYSNQPQHF
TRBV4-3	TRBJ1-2	CASSRADQDYGYTF
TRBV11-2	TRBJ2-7	CASSLLLDSDYEQYF
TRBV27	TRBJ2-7	CASSSYRGRNYEQYF